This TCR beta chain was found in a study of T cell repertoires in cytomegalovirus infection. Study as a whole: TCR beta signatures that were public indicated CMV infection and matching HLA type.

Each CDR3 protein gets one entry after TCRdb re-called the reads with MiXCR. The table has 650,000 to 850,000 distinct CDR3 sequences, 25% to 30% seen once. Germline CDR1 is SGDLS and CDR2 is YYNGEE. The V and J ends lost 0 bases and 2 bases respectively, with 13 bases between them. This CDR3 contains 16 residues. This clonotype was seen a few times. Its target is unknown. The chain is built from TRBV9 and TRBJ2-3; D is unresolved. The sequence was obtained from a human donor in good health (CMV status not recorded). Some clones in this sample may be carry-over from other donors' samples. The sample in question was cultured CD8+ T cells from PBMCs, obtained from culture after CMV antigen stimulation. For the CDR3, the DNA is TGTGCCAGCAGCGTAGCGGCTATAGACCCCACAGATACGCAGTATTTT. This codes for CASSVAAIDPTDTQYF.